The present T cell receptor beta chain was sequenced within a study of shared clonotypes between healthy human individuals. Study in general: The people who gave samples were a couple of women and a few men aged 18 to 49. Study observations and caveats: Only blood underwent sampling, and tissue repertoires likely differ.

The length of the CDR3 is 15 residues. Trimming pared 0 bases from V and 3 bases from J, leaving 9 bases between. Germline CDR1 reads SGHVS; CDR2 reads FQNEAQ. Original handling: There were no quality scores in the junction-only immunoSEQ sequences, so filtering differed. Measured with immunoSEQ multiplex PCR; TCRdb has only the in-frame clones, and not every one. V, J and clone size are taken as reported in that table, and D and trimming were inferred from the DNA itself. The sample shows about a million clones, less than 85% of them seen only once. Of note for this clone: What it recognizes is unknown.

CD4+ cells yielded CD45RA+ naive and CD45RA-negative memory subsets. The receptor's source is a man between 18 and 35 years old in good health. Sequencing used memory CD4+ T cells sorted from blood. Described subset: CD45RA-negative fraction. The J gene is TRBJ2-1, the V gene TRBV7-8; D gene unclear. CDR3 sequence reads: CASSLAPGFYNEQFF. The CDR3 DNA sequence: TGTGCCAGCAGCTTAGCGCCAGGTTTCTACAATGAGCAGTTCTTC. The complete variable domain, with remaining parts taken from reference TRBV7-8 and TRBJ2-1, reads GAGVSQSPRYKVAKRGQDVALRCDPISGHVSLFWYQQALGQGPEFLTYFQNEAQLDKSGLPSDRFFAERPEGSVSTLKIQRTQQEDSAVYLCASSLAPGFYNEQFFGPGTRLTVL.